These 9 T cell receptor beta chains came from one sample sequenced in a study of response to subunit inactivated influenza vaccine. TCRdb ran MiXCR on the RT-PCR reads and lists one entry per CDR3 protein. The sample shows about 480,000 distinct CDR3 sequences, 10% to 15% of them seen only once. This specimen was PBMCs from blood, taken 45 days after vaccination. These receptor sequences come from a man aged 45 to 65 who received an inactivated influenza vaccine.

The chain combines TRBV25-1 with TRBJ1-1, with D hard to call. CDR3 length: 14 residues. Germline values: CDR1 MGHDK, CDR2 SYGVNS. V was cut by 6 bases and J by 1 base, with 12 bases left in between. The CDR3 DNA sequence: TGTGCCAGCAGATCTAGGATTTCGAACACTGAAGCTTTCTTT. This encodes CASRSRISNTEAFF.

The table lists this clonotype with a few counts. This chain's CDR3 is CSARSPLIAGSYNEQFF. In DNA, the CDR3 is TGCAGTGCTAGATCCCCCCTGATAGCGGGGTCCTACAATGAGCAGTTCTTC. The chain has TRBV20-1 and TRBJ2-1, with 8 bases matching TRBD2. Germline lookup yields CDR1 DFQATT and CDR2 SNEGSKA (reference sequence). This CDR3 is built from 17 residues. With 2 bases clipped from V and 1 base from J, the junction kept 10 bases outside the gene matches.

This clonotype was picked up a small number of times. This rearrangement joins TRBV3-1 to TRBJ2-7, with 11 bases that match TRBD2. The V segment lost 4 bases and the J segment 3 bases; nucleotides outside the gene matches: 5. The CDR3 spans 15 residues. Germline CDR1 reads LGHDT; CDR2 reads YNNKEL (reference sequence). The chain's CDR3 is CASSRPGLAVYEQYF. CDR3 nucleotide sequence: TGTGCCAGCAGCCGTCCGGGACTAGCGGTCTACGAGCAGTACTTC.

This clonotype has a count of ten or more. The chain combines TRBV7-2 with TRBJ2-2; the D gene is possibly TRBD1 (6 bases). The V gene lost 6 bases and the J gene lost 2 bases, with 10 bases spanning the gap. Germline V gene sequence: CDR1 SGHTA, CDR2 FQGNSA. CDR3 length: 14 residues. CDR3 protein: CASRRQANTGELFF. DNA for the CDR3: TGTGCCAGCAGGCGACAGGCCAACACCGGGGAGCTGTTTTTT.

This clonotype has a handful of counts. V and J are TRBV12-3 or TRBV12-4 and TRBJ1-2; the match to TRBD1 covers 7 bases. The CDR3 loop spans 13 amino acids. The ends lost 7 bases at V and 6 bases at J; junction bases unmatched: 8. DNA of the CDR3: TGTGCCAGCACTCCCACAGGGGAGGATGGCTACACCTTC. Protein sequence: CASTPTGEDGYTF.

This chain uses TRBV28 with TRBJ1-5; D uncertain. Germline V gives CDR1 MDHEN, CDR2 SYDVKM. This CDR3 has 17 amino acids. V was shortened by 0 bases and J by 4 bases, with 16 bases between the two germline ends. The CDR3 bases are TGTGCCAGCAGTTTATGGGAAGGATTCATAGGGAATCAGCCCCAGCATTTT. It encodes CASSLWEGFIGNQPQHF.

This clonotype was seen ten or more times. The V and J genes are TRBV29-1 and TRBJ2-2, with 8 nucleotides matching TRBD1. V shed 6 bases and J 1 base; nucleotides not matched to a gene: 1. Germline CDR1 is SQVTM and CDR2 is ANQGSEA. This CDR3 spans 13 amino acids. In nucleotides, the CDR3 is TGCAGCGTGGGGACAGGGAACACCGGGGAGCTGTTTTTT. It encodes CSVGTGNTGELFF.

The chain's CDR3 is CASSAAHETQYF. The CDR3 DNA reads as TGTGCCAGCAGTGCCGCGCATGAGACCCAGTACTTC. This chain links TRBV2 with TRBJ2-5; unclear D gene. There are 12 residues in the CDR3. Trimming cost V 4 bases and J 5 bases, with 8 bases left between them. Germline CDR1 is SNHLY and CDR2 is FYNNEI. The whole variable domain, remainder taken from reference TRBV2 and TRBJ2-5, is EPEVTQTPSHQVTQMGQEVILRCVPISNHLYFYWYRQILGQKVEFLVSFYNNEISEKSEIFDDQFSVERPDGSNFTLKIRSTKLEDSAMYFCASSAAHETQYFGPGTRLLVL.

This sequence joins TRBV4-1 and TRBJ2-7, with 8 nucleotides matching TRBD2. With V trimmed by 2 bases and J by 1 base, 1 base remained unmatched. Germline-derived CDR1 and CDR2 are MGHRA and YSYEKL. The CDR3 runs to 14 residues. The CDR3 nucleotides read TGCGCCAGCAGCCAAACGGGAGGGTCCTACGAGCAGTACTTC. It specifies CASSQTGGSYEQYF.